The 9 T cell receptor beta chains presented below share a single source sample, sequenced in a study of blood T cell repertoires in COVID-19. Here immunoSEQ multiplex PCR was the method, and the copy in TCRdb shows in-frame clones only, minus some. Of over 600,000 clones listed, about 87% were seen once; the top ten hold roughly 0.26%. Sequencing input: peripheral blood. The receptors stem from a young woman with acute or convalescent COVID-19.

V gene TRBV2 combines with J gene TRBJ1-1; 8 positions match TRBD1. The V gene end was trimmed by 4 bases and the J gene end by 7 bases; junction bases not matched to a gene: 2. There are 12 residues in the CDR3. Germline CDR1 and CDR2: SNHLY and FYNNEI. The CDR3 region is CASSGQGFEAFF. The CDR3 DNA reads TGTGCCAGCAGTGGACAGGGGTTTGAAGCTTTCTTT.

The chain carries TRBV9 and TRBJ2-7; 7 nucleotides match TRBD1. The CDR3 runs 14 residues. Trimming at V came to 5 bases and at J to 2 bases, leaving 7 bases not matched to a gene. Germline V CDR1 and CDR2: SGDLS, YYNGEE. The CDR3 region is CASSPTGTAYEQYF. The CDR3 DNA sequence: TGTGCCAGCAGTCCAACCGGGACAGCCTACGAGCAGTACTTC.

The J gene is TRBJ1-5, the V gene TRBV28; the match to TRBD1 covers 9 bases. Germline values: CDR1 MDHEN, CDR2 SYDVKM. CDR3 length: 15 residues. V lost 4 bases, J lost 4 bases, and 5 bases stayed unmatched. The CDR3 region is CASSSRDRVNQPQHF. In DNA form, the CDR3 reads TGTGCCAGCAGTTCGAGGGACAGGGTTAATCAGCCCCAGCATTTT.

This chain connects TRBV6-2 or TRBV6-3 to TRBJ1-5; no clear D gene. Trimming shortened V by 6 bases and J by 5 bases, and 20 bases separated the two germline ends. The CDR3 spans 16 residues. Germline V gene sequence: CDR1 MNHEY, CDR2 SVGEGT. Written as DNA, the CDR3 is TGTGCCAGCAGCATAAGAAGGCCGGGTGGGTATCAGCCCCAGCATTTT. Protein: CASSIRRPGGYQPQHF.

V is TRBV5-4 and J is TRBJ2-3; D is unclear. The CDR3 consists of 13 residues. V dropped 0 bases and J dropped 4 bases, with 6 bases sitting between them. Germline lookup yields CDR1 SGHNT and CDR2 YYREEE (reference sequence). The CDR3 DNA reads TGTGCCAGCAGCTTGGGGAGCGCAGATACGCAGTATTTT. This sequence encodes CASSLGSADTQYF.

The chain carries TRBV7-2 and TRBJ2-3; a weak D match, TRBD2 (5 bases). Germline V gives CDR1 SGHTA, CDR2 FQGNSA. The CDR3 length is 15 residues. The V and J ends lost 1 base and 4 bases respectively, with 12 bases between them. CDR3 DNA sequence: TGTGCCAGCAGCTTAGGGTCGGCCGGGGCAGATACGCAGTATTTT. It encodes CASSLGSAGADTQYF.

The genes are TRBV7-2 and TRBJ1-2; the match to TRBD1 covers 9 bases. Germline trimming cut 5 bases from V and 1 base from J; bases unmatched to any gene: 8. The CDR3 is 16 amino acids. Per germline, CDR1 SGHTA and CDR2 FQGNSA. The CDR3 region is CASSASGTGFNYGYTF. Written as DNA, the CDR3 is TGTGCCAGCAGCGCTTCCGGGACAGGGTTTAACTATGGCTACACCTTC.

Here the CDR3 DNA reads TGTGCCAGCAGGGCCCGCGGTTCGGAGACCCAGTACTTC. Its translation is CASRARGSETQYF. The gene calls are TRBV25-1 and TRBJ2-5, with D hard to call. The CDR3 is made up of 13 amino acids. CDR1 is MGHDK, CDR2 SYGVNS, per germline. Trimming removed 6 bases from V and 5 bases from J, with 13 bases in between. Using reference TRBV25-1 and TRBJ2-5 for the parts outside the CDR3, the full variable domain is EADIYQTPRYLVIGTGKKITLECSQTMGHDKMYWYQQDPGMELHLIHYSYGVNSTEKGDLSSESTVSRIRTEHFPLTLESARPSHTSQYLCASRARGSETQYFGPGTRLLVL.

The V and J genes are TRBV6-6 and TRBJ1-6, with D possibly matching TRBD1 (6 bases). The CDR3 totals 14 residues. The V gene's germline CDR1 is MNHNY and CDR2 SVGAGI (reference sequence). Trimming shortened V by 0 bases and J by 15 bases, and 15 bases separated the two germline ends. Written as DNA, the CDR3 is TGTGCCAGCAGTTACTCGAGGGATGCCAGGGGCCTCCACTTT. Translation: CASSYSRDARGLHF.